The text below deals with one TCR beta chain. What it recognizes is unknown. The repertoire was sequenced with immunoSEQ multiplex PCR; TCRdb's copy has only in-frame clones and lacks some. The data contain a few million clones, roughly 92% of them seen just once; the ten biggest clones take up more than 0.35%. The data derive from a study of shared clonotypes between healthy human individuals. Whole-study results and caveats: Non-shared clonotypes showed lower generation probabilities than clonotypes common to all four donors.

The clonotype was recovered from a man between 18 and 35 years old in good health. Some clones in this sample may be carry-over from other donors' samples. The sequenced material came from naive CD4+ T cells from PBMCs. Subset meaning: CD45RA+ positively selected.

The chain's CDR3 is CASSRDLPAGTQYF. In nucleotides, the CDR3 is TGTGCCAGCAGCCGGGACCTCCCGGCTGGGACCCAGTACTTC. V is TRBV9 and J is TRBJ2-5; D is perhaps TRBD1 or TRBD2 (5 bases each). CDR1 and CDR2 (germline): SGDLS, YYNGEE. The V gene lost 4 bases and the J gene lost 7 bases, with 17 bases spanning the gap. The CDR3 totals 14 residues.